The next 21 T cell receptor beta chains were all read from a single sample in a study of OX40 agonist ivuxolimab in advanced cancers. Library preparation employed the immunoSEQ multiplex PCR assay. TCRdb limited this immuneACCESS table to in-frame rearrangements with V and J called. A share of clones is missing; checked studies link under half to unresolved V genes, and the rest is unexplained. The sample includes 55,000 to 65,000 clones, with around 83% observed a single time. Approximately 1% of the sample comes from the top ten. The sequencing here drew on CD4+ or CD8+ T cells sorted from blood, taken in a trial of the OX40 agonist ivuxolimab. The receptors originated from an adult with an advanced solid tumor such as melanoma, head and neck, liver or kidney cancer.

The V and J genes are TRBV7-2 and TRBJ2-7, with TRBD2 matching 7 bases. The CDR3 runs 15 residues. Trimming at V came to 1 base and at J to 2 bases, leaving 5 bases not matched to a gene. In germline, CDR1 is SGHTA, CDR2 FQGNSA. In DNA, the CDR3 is TGTGCCAGCAGCTTAGGGCTAGCGGTTCCCTACGAGCAGTACTTC. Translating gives CASSLGLAVPYEQYF.

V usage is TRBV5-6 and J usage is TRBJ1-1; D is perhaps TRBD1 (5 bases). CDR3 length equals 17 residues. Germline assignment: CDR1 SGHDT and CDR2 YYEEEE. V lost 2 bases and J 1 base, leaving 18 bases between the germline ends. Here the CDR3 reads CASSFGFKGRGNTEAFF. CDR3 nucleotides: TGTGCCAGCAGCTTTGGGTTTAAGGGGAGGGGGAACACTGAAGCTTTCTTT.

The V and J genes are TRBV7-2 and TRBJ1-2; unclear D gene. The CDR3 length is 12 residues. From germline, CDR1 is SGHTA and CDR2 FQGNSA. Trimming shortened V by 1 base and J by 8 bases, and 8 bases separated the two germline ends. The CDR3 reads CASSLDGVGYTF. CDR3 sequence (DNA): TGTGCCAGCAGCTTAGACGGGGTCGGCTACACCTTC.

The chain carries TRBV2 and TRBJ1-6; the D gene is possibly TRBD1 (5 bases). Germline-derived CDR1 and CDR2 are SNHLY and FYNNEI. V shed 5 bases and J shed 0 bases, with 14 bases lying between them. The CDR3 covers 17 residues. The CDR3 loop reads CASSIPTAFSYNSPLHF. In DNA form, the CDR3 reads TGTGCCAGCAGTATTCCGACAGCCTTCTCCTATAATTCACCCCTCCACTTT.

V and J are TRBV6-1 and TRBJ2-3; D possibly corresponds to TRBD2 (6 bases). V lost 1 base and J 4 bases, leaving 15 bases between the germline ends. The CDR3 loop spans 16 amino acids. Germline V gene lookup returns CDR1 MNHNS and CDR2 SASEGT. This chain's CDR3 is CASSEVGTRYADTQYF. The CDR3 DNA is TGTGCCAGCAGTGAAGTGGGGACTCGTTATGCAGATACGCAGTATTTT.

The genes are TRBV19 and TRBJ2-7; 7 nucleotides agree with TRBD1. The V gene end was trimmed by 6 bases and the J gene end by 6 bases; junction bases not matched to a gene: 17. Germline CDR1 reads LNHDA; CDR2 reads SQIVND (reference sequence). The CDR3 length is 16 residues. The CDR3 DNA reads TGTGCCAGTAGCAACTCCTTTGACAGGGAGAAGAGCGAGCAGTACTTC. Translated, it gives CASSNSFDREKSEQYF.

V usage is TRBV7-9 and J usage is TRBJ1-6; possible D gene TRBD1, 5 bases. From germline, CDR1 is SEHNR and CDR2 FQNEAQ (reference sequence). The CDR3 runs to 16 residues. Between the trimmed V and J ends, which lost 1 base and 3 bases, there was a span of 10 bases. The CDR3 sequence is CASSLGTGFYNSPLHF. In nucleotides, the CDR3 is TGTGCCAGCAGCTTAGGCACAGGATTCTATAATTCACCCCTCCACTTT.

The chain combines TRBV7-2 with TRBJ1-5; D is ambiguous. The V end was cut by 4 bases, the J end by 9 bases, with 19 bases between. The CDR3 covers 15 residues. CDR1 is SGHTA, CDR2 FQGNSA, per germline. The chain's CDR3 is CASSSRPFPGLPQHF. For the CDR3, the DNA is TGTGCCAGCAGCTCAAGACCCTTTCCCGGTCTGCCCCAGCATTTT.

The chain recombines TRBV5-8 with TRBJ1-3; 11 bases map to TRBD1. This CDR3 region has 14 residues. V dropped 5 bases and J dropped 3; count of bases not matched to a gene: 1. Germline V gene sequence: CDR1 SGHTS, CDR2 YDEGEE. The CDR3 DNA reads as TGTGCCAGCAGGGGGACAGGGGGTGGAAACACCATATATTTT. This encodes CASRGTGGGNTIYF.

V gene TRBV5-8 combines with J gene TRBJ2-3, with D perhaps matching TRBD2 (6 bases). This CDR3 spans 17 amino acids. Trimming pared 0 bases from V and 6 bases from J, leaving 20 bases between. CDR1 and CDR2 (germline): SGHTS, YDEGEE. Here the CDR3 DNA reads TGTGCCAGCAGCTTGGCCTCTCGGACTACTTTCACGGATACGCAGTATTTT. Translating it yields CASSLASRTTFTDTQYF.

CDR3 residues: CASSRTDPYNEQFF. The DNA for the CDR3 is TGTGCCAGCAGTAGGACAGATCCCTACAATGAGCAGTTCTTC. The rearrangement uses TRBV6-5 and TRBJ2-1, with D maybe TRBD1 (6 bases). Germline values: CDR1 MNHEY, CDR2 SVGAGI. The CDR3 is made up of 14 amino acids. The V and J ends lost 5 bases and 2 bases respectively, with 10 bases between them.

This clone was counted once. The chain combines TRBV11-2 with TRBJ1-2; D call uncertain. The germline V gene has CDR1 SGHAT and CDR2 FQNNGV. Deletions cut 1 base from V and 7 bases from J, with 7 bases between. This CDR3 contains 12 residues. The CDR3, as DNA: TGTGCCAGCAGCTTAGCGAGGGTTGGCTACACCTTC. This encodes CASSLARVGYTF.

In DNA form, the CDR3 reads TGCGCCGGTCGCAGGGGCTTGAACACTGAAGCTTTCTTT. As protein: CAGRRGLNTEAFF. This chain uses TRBV5-1 with TRBJ1-1; a possible D gene is TRBD1 (6 bases). With 10 bases removed from V and 0 bases from J, the gap between germline ends came to 13 bases. Germline V gene sequence: CDR1 SGHRS, CDR2 YFSETQ. This CDR3 is built from 13 residues.

This CDR3 is CASSGRGQGLGFF. The CDR3 DNA follows: TGTGCCAGCAGCGGGAGAGGACAGGGTCTGGGATTCTTC. The V and J genes are TRBV5-6 and TRBJ2-1, with TRBD1 identical over 8 bases. Germline lookup yields CDR1 SGHDT and CDR2 YYEEEE. V shed 4 bases, J shed 16 bases, and the junction held 13 bases outside the gene matches. The CDR3 covers 13 residues. The variable domain in full, completed from reference TRBV5-6 and TRBJ2-1, reads DAGVTQSPTHLIKTRGQQVTLRCSPKSGHDTVSWYQQALGQGPQFIFQYYEEEERQRGNFPDRFSGHQFPNYSSELNVNALLLGDSALYLCASSGRGQGLGFFGPGTRLTVL.

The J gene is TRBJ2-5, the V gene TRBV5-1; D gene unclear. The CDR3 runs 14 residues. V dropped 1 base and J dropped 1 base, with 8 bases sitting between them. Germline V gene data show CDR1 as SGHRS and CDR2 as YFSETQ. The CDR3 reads CASSLLPGQETQYF. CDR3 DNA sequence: TGCGCCAGCAGCTTGCTTCCGGGCCAAGAGACCCAGTACTTC.

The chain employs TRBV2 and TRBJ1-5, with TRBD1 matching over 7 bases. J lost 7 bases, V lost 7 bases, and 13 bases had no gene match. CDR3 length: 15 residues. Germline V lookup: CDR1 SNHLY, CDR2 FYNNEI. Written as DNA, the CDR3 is TGTGCCAGCACCTCAGTTAAGGGGGCCGGGCAGCCCCAGCATTTT. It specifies CASTSVKGAGQPQHF.

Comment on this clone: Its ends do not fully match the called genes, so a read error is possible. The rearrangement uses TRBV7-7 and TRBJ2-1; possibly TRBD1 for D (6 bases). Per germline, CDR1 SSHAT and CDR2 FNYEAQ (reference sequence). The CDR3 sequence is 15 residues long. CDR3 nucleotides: TGTGCTAGCAGCCCGGCAGGGGCTGGTCACAATGAGCAGTTCTTC. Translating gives CASSPAGAGHNEQFF.

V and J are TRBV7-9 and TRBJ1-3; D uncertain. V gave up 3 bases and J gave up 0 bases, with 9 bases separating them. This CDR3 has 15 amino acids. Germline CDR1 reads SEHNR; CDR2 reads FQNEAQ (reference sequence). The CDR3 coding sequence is TGTGCCAGCAGCTTGGTGTGGAGCTCTGGAAACACCATATATTTT. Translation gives CASSLVWSSGNTIYF. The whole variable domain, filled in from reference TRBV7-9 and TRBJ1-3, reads DTGVSQNPRHKITKRGQNVTFRCDPISEHNRLYWYRQTLGQGPEFLTYFQNEAQLEKSRLLSDRFSAERPKGSFSTLEIQRTEQGDSAMYLCASSLVWSSGNTIYFGEGSWLTVV.

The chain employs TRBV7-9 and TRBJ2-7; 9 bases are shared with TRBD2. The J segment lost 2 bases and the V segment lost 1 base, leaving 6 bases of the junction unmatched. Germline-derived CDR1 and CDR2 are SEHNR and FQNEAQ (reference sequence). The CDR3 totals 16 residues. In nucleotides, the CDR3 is TGTGCCAGCAGCTTAGGGGCGGCTAGCGGGGCCTACGAGCAGTACTTC. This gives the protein CASSLGAASGAYEQYF.

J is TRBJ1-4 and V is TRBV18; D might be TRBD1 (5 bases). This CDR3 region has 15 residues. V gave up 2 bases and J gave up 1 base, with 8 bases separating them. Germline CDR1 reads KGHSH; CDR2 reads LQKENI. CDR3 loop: CASSPEGITNEKLFF. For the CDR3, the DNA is TGTGCCAGCTCACCAGAGGGGATAACTAATGAAAAACTGTTTTTT.

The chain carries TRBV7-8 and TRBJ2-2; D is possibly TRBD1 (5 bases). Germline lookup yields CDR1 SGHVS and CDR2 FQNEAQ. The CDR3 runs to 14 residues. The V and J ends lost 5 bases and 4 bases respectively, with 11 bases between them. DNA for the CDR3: TGTGCCAGCAGCAGCAGGGTTTCCACCGGGGAGCTGTTTTTT. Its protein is CASSSRVSTGELFF.